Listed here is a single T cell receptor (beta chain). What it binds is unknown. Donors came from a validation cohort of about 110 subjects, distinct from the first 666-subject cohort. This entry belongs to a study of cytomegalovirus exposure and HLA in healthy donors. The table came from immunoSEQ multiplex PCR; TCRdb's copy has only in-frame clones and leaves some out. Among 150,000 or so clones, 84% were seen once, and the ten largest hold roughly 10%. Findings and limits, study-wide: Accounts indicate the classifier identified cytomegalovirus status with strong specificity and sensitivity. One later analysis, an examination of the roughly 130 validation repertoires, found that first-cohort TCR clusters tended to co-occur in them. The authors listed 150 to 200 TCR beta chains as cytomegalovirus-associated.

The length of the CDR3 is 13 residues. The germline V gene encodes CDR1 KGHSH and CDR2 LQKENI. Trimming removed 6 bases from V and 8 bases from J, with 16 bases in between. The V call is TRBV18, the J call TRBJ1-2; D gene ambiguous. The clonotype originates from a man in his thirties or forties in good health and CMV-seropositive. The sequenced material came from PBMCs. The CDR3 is CASSPLPGEGYTF. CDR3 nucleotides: TGTGCCAGCTCCCCGCTTCCAGGCGAGGGCTACACCTTC.